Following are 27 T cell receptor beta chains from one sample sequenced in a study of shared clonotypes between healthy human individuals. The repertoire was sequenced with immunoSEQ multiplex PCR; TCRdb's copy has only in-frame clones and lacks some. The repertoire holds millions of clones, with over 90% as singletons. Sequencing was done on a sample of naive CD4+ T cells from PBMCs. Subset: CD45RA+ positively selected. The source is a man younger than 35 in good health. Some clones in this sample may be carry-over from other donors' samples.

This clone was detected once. The CDR3, as DNA: TGTGCCAGCACCCAAGGAAGGGGACAGGTAGATGAAAAACTGTTTTTT. Translation: CASTQGRGQVDEKLFF. V gene TRBV28 combines with J gene TRBJ1-4, with TRBD1 matching 8 bases. Germline V lookup: CDR1 MDHEN, CDR2 SYDVKM. After removal of 7 bases from V and 6 bases from J, the junction contained 13 bases not matched to a gene. CDR3 length: 16 amino acids.

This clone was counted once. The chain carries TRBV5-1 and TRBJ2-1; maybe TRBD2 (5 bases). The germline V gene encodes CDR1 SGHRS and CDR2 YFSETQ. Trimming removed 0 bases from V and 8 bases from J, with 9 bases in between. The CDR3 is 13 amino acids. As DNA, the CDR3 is TGCGCCAGCAGCTTGGGGGGAGCTTATGAGCAGTTCTTC. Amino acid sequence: CASSLGGAYEQFF.

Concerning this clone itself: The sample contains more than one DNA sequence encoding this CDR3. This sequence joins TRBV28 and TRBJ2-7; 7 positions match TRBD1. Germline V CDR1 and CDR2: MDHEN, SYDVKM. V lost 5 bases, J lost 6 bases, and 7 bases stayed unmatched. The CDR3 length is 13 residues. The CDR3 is CASSLLQGREQYF. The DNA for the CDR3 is TGTGCCAGCAGTCTCCTACAGGGGCGCGAGCAGTACTTC.

CDR3 nucleotides: TGTGCCAGCAGCTTAGCGGGTATACCTAACTATGGCTACACCTTC. This codes for CASSLAGIPNYGYTF. The V and J genes are TRBV7-8 and TRBJ1-2; D unclear. V was shortened by 0 bases and J by 0 bases, with 8 bases between the two germline ends. Per the germline V gene, CDR1 is SGHVS and CDR2 is FQNEAQ. The CDR3 is 15 amino acids. Combining the CDR3 with reference TRBV7-8 and TRBJ1-2 gives the whole variable domain GAGVSQSPRYKVAKRGQDVALRCDPISGHVSLFWYQQALGQGPEFLTYFQNEAQLDKSGLPSDRFFAERPEGSVSTLKIQRTQQEDSAVYLCASSLAGIPNYGYTFGSGTRLTVV.

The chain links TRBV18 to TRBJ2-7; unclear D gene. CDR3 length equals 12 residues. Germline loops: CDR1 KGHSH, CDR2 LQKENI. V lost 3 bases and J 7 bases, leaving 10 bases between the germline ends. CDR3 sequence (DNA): TGTGCCAGCTCACCCGGTACCCAGGAGCAGTACTTC. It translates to CASSPGTQEQYF.

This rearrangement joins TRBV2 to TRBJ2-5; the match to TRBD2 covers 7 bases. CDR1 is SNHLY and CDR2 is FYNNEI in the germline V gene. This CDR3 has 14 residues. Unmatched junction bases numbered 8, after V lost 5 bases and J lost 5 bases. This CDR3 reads CASSSRLAVETQYF. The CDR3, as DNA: TGTGCCAGCAGTTCAAGACTAGCAGTGGAGACCCAGTACTTC.

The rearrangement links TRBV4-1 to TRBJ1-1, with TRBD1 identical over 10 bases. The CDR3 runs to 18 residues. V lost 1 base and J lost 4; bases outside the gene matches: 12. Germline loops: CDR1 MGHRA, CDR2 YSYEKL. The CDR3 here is CASSQGRRDRGSGTEAFF. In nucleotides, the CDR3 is TGCGCCAGCAGCCAAGGCCGCCGGGACAGGGGTTCCGGCACTGAAGCTTTCTTT.

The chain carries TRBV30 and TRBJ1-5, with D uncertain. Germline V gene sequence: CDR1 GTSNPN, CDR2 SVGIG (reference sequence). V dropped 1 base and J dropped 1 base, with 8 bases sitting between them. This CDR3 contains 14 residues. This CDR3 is CAWSAYESNQPQHF. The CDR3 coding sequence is TGTGCCTGGAGTGCCTACGAAAGCAATCAGCCCCAGCATTTT. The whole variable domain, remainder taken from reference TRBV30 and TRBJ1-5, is SQTIHQWPATLVQPVGSPLSLECTVEGTSNPNLYWYRQAAGRGLQLLFYSVGIGQISSEVPQNLSASRPQDRQFILSSKKLLLSDSGFYLCAWSAYESNQPQHFGDGTRLSIL.

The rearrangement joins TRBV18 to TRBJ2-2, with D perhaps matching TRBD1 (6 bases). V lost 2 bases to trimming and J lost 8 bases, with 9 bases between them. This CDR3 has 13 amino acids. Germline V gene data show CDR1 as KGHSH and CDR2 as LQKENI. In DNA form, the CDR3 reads TGTGCCAGCTCACCAACAGGGATTGGGGAGCTGTTTTTT. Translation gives CASSPTGIGELFF.

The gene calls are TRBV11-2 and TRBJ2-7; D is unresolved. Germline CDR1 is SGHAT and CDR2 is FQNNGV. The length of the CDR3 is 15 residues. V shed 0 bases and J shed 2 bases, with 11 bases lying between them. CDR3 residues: CASSLELALTYEQYF. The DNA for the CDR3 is TGTGCCAGCAGCTTAGAGTTGGCTCTTACCTACGAGCAGTACTTC.

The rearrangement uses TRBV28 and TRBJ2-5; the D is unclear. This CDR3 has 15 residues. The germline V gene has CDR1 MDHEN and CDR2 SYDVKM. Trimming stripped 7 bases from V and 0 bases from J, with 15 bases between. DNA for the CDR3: TGTGCCAGCAAAAAAGACCCAGAGTACCAAGAGACCCAGTACTTC. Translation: CASKKDPEYQETQYF. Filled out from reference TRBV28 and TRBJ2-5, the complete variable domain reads DVKVTQSSRYLVKRTGEKVFLECVQDMDHENMFWYRQDPGLGLRLIYFSYDVKMKEKGDIPEGYSVSREKKERFSLILESASTNQTSMYLCASKKDPEYQETQYFGPGTRLLVL.

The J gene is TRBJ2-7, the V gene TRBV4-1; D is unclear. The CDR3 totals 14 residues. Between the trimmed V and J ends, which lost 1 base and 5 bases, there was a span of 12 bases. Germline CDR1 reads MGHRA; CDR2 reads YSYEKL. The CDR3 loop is CASSQVFFTDEQYF. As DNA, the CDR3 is TGCGCCAGCAGCCAAGTTTTCTTCACGGACGAGCAGTACTTC.

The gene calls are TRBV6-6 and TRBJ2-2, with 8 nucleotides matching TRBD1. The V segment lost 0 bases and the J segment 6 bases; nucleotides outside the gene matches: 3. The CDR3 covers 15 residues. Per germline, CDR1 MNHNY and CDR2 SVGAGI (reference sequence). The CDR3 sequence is CASSYSSTGAGELFF. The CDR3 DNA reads TGTGCCAGCAGTTACTCCTCGACAGGGGCCGGGGAGCTGTTTTTT.

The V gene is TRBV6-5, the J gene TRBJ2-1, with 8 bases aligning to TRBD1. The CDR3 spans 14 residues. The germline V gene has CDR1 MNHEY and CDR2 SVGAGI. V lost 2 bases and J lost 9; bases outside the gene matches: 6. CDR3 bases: TGTGCCAGCAGTTACAAGTCGGACAGGGTTGAGCAGTTCTTC. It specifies CASSYKSDRVEQFF.

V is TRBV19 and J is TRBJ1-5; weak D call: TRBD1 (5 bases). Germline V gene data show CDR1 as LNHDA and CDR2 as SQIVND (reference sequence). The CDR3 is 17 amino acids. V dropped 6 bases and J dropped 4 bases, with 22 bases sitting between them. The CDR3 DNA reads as TGTGCCAGTAGAGGGACCATCCGGGCAGGGATGAATCAGCCCCAGCATTTT. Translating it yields CASRGTIRAGMNQPQHF.

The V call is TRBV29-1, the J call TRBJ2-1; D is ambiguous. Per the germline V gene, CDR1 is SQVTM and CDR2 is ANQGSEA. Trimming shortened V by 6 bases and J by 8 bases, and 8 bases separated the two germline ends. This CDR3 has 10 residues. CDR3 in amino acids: CSVTRHEQFF. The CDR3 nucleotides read TGCAGCGTAACGAGGCATGAGCAGTTCTTC.

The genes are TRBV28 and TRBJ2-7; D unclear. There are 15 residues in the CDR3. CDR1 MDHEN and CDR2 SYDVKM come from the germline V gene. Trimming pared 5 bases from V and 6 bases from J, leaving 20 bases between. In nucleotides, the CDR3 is TGTGCCAGCAGTCCCAAAGGGTCAGGATGGCTCGAGCAGTACTTC. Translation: CASSPKGSGWLEQYF.

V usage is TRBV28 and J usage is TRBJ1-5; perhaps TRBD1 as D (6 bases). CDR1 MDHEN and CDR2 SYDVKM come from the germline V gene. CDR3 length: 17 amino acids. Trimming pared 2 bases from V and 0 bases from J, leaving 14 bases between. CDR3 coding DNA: TGTGCCAGCAGTTTAACCCTCGACAGGTATAGCAATCAGCCCCAGCATTTT. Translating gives CASSLTLDRYSNQPQHF. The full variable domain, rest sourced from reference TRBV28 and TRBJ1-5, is DVKVTQSSRYLVKRTGEKVFLECVQDMDHENMFWYRQDPGLGLRLIYFSYDVKMKEKGDIPEGYSVSREKKERFSLILESASTNQTSMYLCASSLTLDRYSNQPQHFGDGTRLSIL.

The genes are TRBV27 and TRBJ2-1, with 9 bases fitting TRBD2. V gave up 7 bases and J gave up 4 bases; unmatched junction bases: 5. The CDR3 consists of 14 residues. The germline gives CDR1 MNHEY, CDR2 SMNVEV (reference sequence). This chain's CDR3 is CASKAGLAYNEQFF. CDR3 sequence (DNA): TGTGCCAGCAAAGCTGGACTAGCGTACAATGAGCAGTTCTTC.

This CDR3 is CASSLRGQPQDTQYF. CDR3 nucleotide sequence: TGTGCCAGCAGTTTGAGGGGGCAACCGCAGGATACGCAGTATTTT. This chain connects TRBV28 to TRBJ2-3; 7 nucleotides match TRBD1. This CDR3 has 15 amino acids. Germline loops: CDR1 MDHEN, CDR2 SYDVKM. V shed 3 bases, J shed 6 bases, and the junction held 9 bases outside the gene matches. Variable domain in full (rest from reference TRBV28 and TRBJ2-3): DVKVTQSSRYLVKRTGEKVFLECVQDMDHENMFWYRQDPGLGLRLIYFSYDVKMKEKGDIPEGYSVSREKKERFSLILESASTNQTSMYLCASSLRGQPQDTQYFGPGTRLTVL.

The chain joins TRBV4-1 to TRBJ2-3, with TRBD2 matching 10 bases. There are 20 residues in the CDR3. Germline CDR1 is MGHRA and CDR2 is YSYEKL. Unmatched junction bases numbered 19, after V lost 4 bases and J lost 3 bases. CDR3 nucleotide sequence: TGCGCCAGCAGCCCCTGGGGGCTAGCGGGAGCGGGGGGTGGTACAGATACGCAGTATTTT. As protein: CASSPWGLAGAGGGTDTQYF.

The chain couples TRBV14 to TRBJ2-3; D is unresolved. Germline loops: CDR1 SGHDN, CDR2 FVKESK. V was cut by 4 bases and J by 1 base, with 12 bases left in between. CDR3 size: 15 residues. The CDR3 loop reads CASSPRPERTDTQYF. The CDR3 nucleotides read TGTGCCAGCAGCCCCCGACCAGAACGCACAGATACGCAGTATTTT. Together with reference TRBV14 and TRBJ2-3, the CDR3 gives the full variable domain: EAGVTQFPSHSVIEKGQTVTLRCDPISGHDNLYWYRRVMGKEIKFLLHFVKESKQDESGMPNNRFLAERTGGTYSTLKVQPAELEDSGVYFCASSPRPERTDTQYFGPGTRLTVL.

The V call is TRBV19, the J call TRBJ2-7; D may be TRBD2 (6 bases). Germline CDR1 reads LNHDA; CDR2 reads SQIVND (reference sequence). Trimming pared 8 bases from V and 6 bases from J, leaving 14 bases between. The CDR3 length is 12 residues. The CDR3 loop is CASGRGIGEQYF. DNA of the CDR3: TGTGCCAGTGGCCGGGGGATCGGCGAGCAGTACTTC.

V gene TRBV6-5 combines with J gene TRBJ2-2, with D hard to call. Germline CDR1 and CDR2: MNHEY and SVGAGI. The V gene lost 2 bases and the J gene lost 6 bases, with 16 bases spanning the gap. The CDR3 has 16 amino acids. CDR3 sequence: CASSYKPYPGPGELFF. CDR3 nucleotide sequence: TGTGCCAGCAGTTACAAGCCTTACCCTGGGCCCGGGGAGCTGTTTTTT.

The CDR3 sequence: CAWKKRDSYEQYF. Written as DNA, the CDR3 is TGTGCCTGGAAGAAACGAGACTCCTACGAGCAGTACTTC. This sequence joins TRBV30 and TRBJ2-7, with D hard to call. V gave up 4 bases and J gave up 0 bases, with 10 bases separating them. The CDR3 loop spans 13 amino acids. Germline V gene data show CDR1 as GTSNPN and CDR2 as SVGIG (reference sequence).

DNA for the CDR3: TGCGCCAGCAGCTTGGATGGGCGTCTAGTATCCGAGCAGTACTTC. This sequence encodes CASSLDGRLVSEQYF. The chain uses TRBV5-1 and TRBJ2-7; D unclear. V lost 0 bases and J lost 6, with 16 bases in between. CDR1 and CDR2 (germline): SGHRS, YFSETQ. This CDR3 spans 15 amino acids. Drawing the rest from reference TRBV5-1 and TRBJ2-7, the complete variable domain is KAGVTQTPRYLIKTRGQQVTLSCSPISGHRSVSWYQQTPGQGLQFLFEYFSETQRNKGNFPGRFSGRQFSNSRSEMNVSTLELGDSALYLCASSLDGRLVSEQYFGPGTRLTVT.

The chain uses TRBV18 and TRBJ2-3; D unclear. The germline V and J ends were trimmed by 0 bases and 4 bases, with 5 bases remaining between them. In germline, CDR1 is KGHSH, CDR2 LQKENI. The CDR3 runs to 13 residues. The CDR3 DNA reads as TGTGCCAGCTCACCACCAATGTCAGATACGCAGTATTTT. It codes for CASSPPMSDTQYF.